This is a list of T cell receptor beta chains from one sample in a study of neurological immune-mediated disorders. TCRdb re-called the 5' RACE reads with MiXCR, one entry per CDR3 protein. This table has 50,000 to 70,000 distinct CDR3 sequences, 2% to 2.5% appearing once. Source material: PBMCs. These TCRs come from a man aged 50-60 years with multiple sclerosis. CDR3s include the opening cysteine and the closing phenylalanine or tryptophan. Each record gives: J gene, V gene, D gene, clone size, CDR3 DNA, CDR3 protein. The D gene is left open where the match is weak. Clone size reads once, few, many, or a class if the clone is expanded.

j_gene: TRBJ1-5; v_gene: TRBV15; d_gene: NA; abundance: many; CDR3nt: TGTGCCACCAGCAGGTTTTCGGGCAATCAGCCCCAGCATTTT; CDR3aa: CATSRFSGNQPQHF
j_gene: TRBJ1-1; v_gene: TRBV5-5; d_gene: TRBD1; abundance: many; CDR3nt: TGTGCCAGCAGTGACAGGGGAAGCACTGAAGCTTTCTTT; CDR3aa: CASSDRGSTEAFF
j_gene: TRBJ2-7; v_gene: TRBV19; d_gene: NA; abundance: many; CDR3nt: TGTGCCAGTAGTATAGATCGGAGCACGAGCTCCTACGAGCAGTACTTC; CDR3aa: CASSIDRSTSSYEQYF
j_gene: TRBJ1-4; v_gene: TRBV9; d_gene: TRBD1; abundance: many; CDR3nt: TGTGCCAGCAGCGTAGGGACAGGGGAGAATGAAAAACTGTTTTTT; CDR3aa: CASSVGTGENEKLFF
j_gene: TRBJ1-2; v_gene: TRBV7-2; d_gene: NA; abundance: many; CDR3nt: TGTGCCAGCAGCTTAGAGAGGAGGGCCCCCTATGGCTACACCTTC; CDR3aa: CASSLERRAPYGYTF
j_gene: TRBJ2-2; v_gene: TRBV2; d_gene: NA; abundance: many; CDR3nt: TGTGCCAGCATGATGGACCGAAACACCGGGGAGCTGTTTTTT; CDR3aa: CASMMDRNTGELFF
j_gene: TRBJ1-4; v_gene: TRBV20-1; d_gene: TRBD1; abundance: many; CDR3nt: TGCAGTGCTCGGGGACAGGCAGCAACTAATGAAAAACTGTTTTTT; CDR3aa: CSARGQAATNEKLFF
j_gene: TRBJ1-6; v_gene: TRBV6-5; d_gene: TRBD1; abundance: many; CDR3nt: TGTGCCAGCAGCCCGGGACAGTCCAATTCACCCCTCCACTTT; CDR3aa: CASSPGQSNSPLHF
j_gene: TRBJ1-1; v_gene: TRBV7-2; d_gene: NA; abundance: many; CDR3nt: TGTGCCAGCAGCTTAGAGGGGCTCACTGAAGCTTTCTTT; CDR3aa: CASSLEGLTEAFF
j_gene: TRBJ1-5; v_gene: TRBV12-3/TRBV12-4; d_gene: TRBD1; abundance: many; CDR3nt: TGTGCCAGCAGTCTCACGCTGACAGGGGAGAATCAGCCCCAGCATTTT; CDR3aa: CASSLTLTGENQPQHF
j_gene: TRBJ2-1; v_gene: TRBV7-2; d_gene: NA; abundance: many; CDR3nt: TGTGCCAGCAGCTCCCGCGCCCGACTCAATGAGCAGTTCTTC; CDR3aa: CASSSRARLNEQFF
j_gene: TRBJ2-3; v_gene: TRBV27; d_gene: TRBD1; abundance: many; CDR3nt: TGTGCCAGCAGTCGGACAGGGTCAGATACGCAGTATTTT; CDR3aa: CASSRTGSDTQYF
j_gene: TRBJ2-3; v_gene: TRBV6-1; d_gene: TRBD2; abundance: many; CDR3nt: TGTGCCAGCAGTGATTTCTGGGAGGAGCGGGGCGCAGATACGCAGTATTTT; CDR3aa: CASSDFWEERGADTQYF
j_gene: TRBJ1-2; v_gene: TRBV19; d_gene: NA; abundance: many; CDR3nt: TGTGCCAGTAGTACGGGGGGGTTACGGCAAGATGGCTACACCTTC; CDR3aa: CASSTGGLRQDGYTF
j_gene: TRBJ1-2; v_gene: TRBV3-1; d_gene: NA; abundance: many; CDR3nt: TGTGCCAGCAGCCAAGGCCGCGGGGTCTCGAGCGGCTACACCTTC; CDR3aa: CASSQGRGVSSGYTF
j_gene: TRBJ2-3; v_gene: TRBV5-1; d_gene: TRBD2; abundance: many; CDR3nt: TGCGCCAGCAGCTTGGGACTAGCGGAGGATACGCAGTATTTT; CDR3aa: CASSLGLAEDTQYF
j_gene: TRBJ2-1; v_gene: TRBV5-1; d_gene: TRBD2; abundance: many; CDR3nt: TGCGCCAGCAGCTTGTTCACTAGCGGGGCCCTCGGGCAGTTCTTC; CDR3aa: CASSLFTSGALGQFF
j_gene: TRBJ2-1; v_gene: TRBV5-6; d_gene: NA; abundance: many; CDR3nt: TGTGCCAGCAGCCCTGGGGGGAACAATGAGCAGTTCTTC; CDR3aa: CASSPGGNNEQFF
j_gene: TRBJ1-1; v_gene: TRBV4-3; d_gene: NA; abundance: medium-sized; CDR3nt: TGCGCCAGCAGACCCACCGGGGCAATGAACACTGAAGCTTTCTTT; CDR3aa: CASRPTGAMNTEAFF
j_gene: TRBJ2-3; v_gene: TRBV20-1; d_gene: NA; abundance: many; CDR3nt: TGCAGTGCTAGAGAGGACGGGGTTCCCGGCACGCAGTATTTT; CDR3aa: CSAREDGVPGTQYF
j_gene: TRBJ1-5; v_gene: TRBV3-1; d_gene: NA; abundance: many; CDR3nt: TGTGCCAGCAGCCCCGATGGGGGAACAGCGAATCAGCCCCAGCATTTT; CDR3aa: CASSPDGGTANQPQHF
j_gene: TRBJ1-1; v_gene: TRBV11-2; d_gene: NA; abundance: medium-sized; CDR3nt: TGTGCCAGCAGACGTGGAGGGACGAACACTGAAGCTTTCTTT; CDR3aa: CASRRGGTNTEAFF